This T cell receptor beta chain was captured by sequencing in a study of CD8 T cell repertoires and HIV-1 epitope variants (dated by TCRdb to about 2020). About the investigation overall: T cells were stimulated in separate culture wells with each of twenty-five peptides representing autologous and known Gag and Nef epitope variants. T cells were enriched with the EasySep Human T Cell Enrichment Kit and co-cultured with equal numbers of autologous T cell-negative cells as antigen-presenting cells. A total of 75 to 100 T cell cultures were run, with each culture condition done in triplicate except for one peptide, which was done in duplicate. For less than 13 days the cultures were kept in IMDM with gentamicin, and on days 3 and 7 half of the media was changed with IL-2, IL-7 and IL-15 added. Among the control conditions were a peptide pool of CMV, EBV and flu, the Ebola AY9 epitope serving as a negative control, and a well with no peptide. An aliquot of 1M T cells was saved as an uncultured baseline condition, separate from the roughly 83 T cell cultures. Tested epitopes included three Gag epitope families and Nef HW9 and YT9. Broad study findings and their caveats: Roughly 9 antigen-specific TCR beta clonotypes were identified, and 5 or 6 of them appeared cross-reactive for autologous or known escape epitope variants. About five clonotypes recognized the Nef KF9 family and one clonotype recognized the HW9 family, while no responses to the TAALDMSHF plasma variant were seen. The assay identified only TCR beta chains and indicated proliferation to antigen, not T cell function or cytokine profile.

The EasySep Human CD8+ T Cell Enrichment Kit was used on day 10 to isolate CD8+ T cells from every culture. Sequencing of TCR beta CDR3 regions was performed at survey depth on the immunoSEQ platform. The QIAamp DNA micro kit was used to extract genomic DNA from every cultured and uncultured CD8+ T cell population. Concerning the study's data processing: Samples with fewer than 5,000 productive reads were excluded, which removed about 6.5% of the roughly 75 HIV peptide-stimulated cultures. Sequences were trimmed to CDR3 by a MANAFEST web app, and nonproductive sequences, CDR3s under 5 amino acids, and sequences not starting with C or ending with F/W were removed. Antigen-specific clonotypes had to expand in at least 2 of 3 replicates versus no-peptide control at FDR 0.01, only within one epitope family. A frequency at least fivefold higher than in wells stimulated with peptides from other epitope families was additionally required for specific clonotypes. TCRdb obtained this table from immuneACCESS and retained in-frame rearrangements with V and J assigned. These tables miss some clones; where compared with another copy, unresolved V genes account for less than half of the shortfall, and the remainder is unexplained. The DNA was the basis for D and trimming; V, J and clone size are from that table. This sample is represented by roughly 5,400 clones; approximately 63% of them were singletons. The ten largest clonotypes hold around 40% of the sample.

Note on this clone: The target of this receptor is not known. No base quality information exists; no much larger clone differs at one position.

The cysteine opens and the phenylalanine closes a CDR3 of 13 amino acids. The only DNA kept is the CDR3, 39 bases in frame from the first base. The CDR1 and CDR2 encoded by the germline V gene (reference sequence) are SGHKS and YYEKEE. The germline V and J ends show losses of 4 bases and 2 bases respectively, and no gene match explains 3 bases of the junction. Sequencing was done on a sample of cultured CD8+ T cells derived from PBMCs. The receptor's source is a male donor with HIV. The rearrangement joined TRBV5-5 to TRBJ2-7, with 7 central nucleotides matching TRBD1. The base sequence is TGTGCCAGCAGCCGAGGACAGGCCTACGAGCAGTACTTC. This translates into CASSRGQAYEQYF.